This T cell receptor beta chain was obtained from a study of T-cell reconstitution after alpha-beta-depleted transplantation in children. Findings of the study overall: Among T cells one year after transplant, newly produced cells accounted for most counts and diversity.

This clonotype was counted many times. What it binds is unknown. The J segment lost 2 bases and the V segment lost 2 bases, leaving 11 bases of the junction unmatched. The germline V gene has CDR1 MNHEY and CDR2 SMNVEV (reference sequence). The CDR3 contains 17 residues. Unique molecular identifiers tagged the TCRbeta library. MiXCR, applied by TCRdb to the PCR reads, yields one record per CDR3 protein. The sample holds 490,000 or so distinct CDR3 sequences, 10% seen once. The source material was PBMCs, sampled before TCRalphabeta/CD19-depleted stem cell transplant. The receptor comes from a child aged 2-15 years with inherited bone marrow failure, due to receive a stem cell transplant. The genes are TRBV27 and TRBJ2-7; TRBD2 matches 8 bases. CDR3 region: CASSLSGERESPYEQYF. CDR3 bases: TGTGCCAGCAGTTTAAGTGGGGAGCGGGAGAGCCCCTACGAGCAGTACTTC.